Below, 7 T cell receptor beta chains from the same sample are listed, as sequenced in a study of Graves' ophthalmopathy and Graves' hyperthyroidism. Beta-chain TCR CDR3 regions were amplified from RNA transcripts. In the first round, RT-PCR was carried out with HTBI primers, and a multiplex PCR formed the second round. MiXCR, run by TCRdb on the multiplex PCR reads, gives a single entry per CDR3 protein. Found here are around 1.1 million distinct CDR3 sequences, roughly two fifths of them singletons; the top ten hold 11%. Sequenced material: peripheral blood or thyroid tissue (not recorded which). These receptors all stem from an adult man with Graves' hyperthyroidism.

The chain uses TRBV15 and TRBJ2-7, with 9 nucleotides matching TRBD1. This CDR3 has 15 amino acids. The V gene's germline CDR1 is LNHNV and CDR2 YYDKDF (reference sequence). V lost 3 bases, J lost 2 bases, and 5 bases stayed unmatched. CDR3 protein: CATSREDRGAYEQYF. The CDR3 region has the DNA TGTGCCACCAGCAGGGAGGACAGGGGCGCCTACGAGCAGTACTTC. The whole variable domain, remainder taken from reference TRBV15 and TRBJ2-7, is DAMVIQNPRYQVTQFGKPVTLSCSQTLNHNVMYWYQQKSSQAPKLLFHYYDKDFNNEADTPDNFQSRRPNTSFCFLDIRSPGLGDTAMYLCATSREDRGAYEQYFGPGTRLTVT.

This clonotype showed up many times. The chain carries TRBV11-2 and TRBJ2-5; the match to TRBD2 covers 8 bases. The CDR3 has 17 amino acids. CDR1 is SGHAT, CDR2 FQNNGV, per germline. Unmatched junction bases numbered 13, after V lost 6 bases and J lost 1 base. The CDR3 is CASSPRGGRYSQETQYF. The CDR3 DNA reads TGTGCCAGCAGTCCACGGGGCGGGAGGTATTCCCAAGAGACCCAGTACTTC.

This clonotype appeared many times. The chain has TRBV25-1 and TRBJ2-7, with D possibly being TRBD2 (6 bases). V lost 8 bases to trimming and J lost 1 base, with 12 bases between them. This CDR3 comprises 13 residues. Germline-derived CDR1 and CDR2 are MGHDK and SYGVNS. The CDR3 is CASRGEESYEQYF. Here the CDR3 DNA reads TGTGCCAGCCGTGGGGAGGAGTCCTACGAGCAGTACTTC.

This clonotype has a count of ten or more. The chain recombines TRBV7-9 with TRBJ1-1, with TRBD1 identical over 7 bases. The CDR3 totals 15 residues. Germline V lookup: CDR1 SEHNR, CDR2 FQNEAQ (reference sequence). V gave up 7 bases and J gave up 5 bases; unmatched junction bases: 13. DNA for the CDR3: TGTGCCAGCACCCCTCACAGGGGTAAATTGACTGAAGCTTTCTTT. Translated: CASTPHRGKLTEAFF.

The chain recombines TRBV6-2 or TRBV6-3 with TRBJ1-5, with 9 bases fitting TRBD1. Unmatched junction bases numbered 6, after V lost 6 bases and J lost 9 bases. The CDR3 runs 13 residues. Germline-derived CDR1 and CDR2 are MNHEY and SVGEGT. DNA for the CDR3: TGTGCCAGCAGAGCGGGACAGGGAATGCCCCAGCATTTT. Translation gives CASRAGQGMPQHF.

This chain links TRBV19 with TRBJ2-7; D might be TRBD2 (7 bases). The CDR3 totals 12 residues. Germline V lookup: CDR1 LNHDA, CDR2 SQIVND (reference sequence). The CDR3 here is CASGLQGYEQYF. The CDR3, as DNA: TGTGCTAGCGGGCTACAGGGCTACGAGCAGTACTTC. Complete variable domain (other parts from reference TRBV19 and TRBJ2-7): DGGITQSPKYLFRKEGQNVTLSCEQNLNHDAMYWYRQDPGQGLRLIYYSQIVNDFQKGDIAEGYSVSREKKESFPLTVTSAQKNPTAFYLCASGLQGYEQYFGPGTRLTVT.

This clonotype was counted a few times. The rearrangement links TRBV27 to TRBJ2-7; 7 bases match TRBD1. In germline, CDR1 is MNHEY, CDR2 SMNVEV (reference sequence). Unmatched junction bases numbered 6, after V lost 5 bases and J lost 5 bases. This CDR3 is built from 13 residues. The CDR3 coding sequence is TGTGCCAGCAGTCACGACAGGGCTCACGAGCAGTACTTC. It is translated as CASSHDRAHEQYF.